Shown below are 26 T cell receptor beta chains from a single sample sequenced in a study of OX40 agonist ivuxolimab in advanced cancers. Libraries were prepared by immunoSEQ multiplex PCR; TCRdb keeps only in-frame clonotypes and omits some of them. The sample has over 70,000 clones, about 88% seen once; the top ten hold about 0.28%. This specimen was CD4+ or CD8+ T cells sorted from blood, taken in a trial of the OX40 agonist ivuxolimab. The receptor source for this set is an adult with an advanced solid tumor such as melanoma, head and neck, liver or kidney cancer.

The V gene is TRBV6-6, the J gene TRBJ1-5; D not resolved. The V end lost 6 bases, the J end lost 0 bases, and 6 bases lay between the germline ends. Germline loops: CDR1 MNHNY, CDR2 SVGAGI (reference sequence). This CDR3 contains 13 residues. CDR3 nucleotide sequence: TGTGCCAGCAGAACCACTAGCAATCAGCCCCAGCATTTT. It yields the protein CASRTTSNQPQHF.

For the CDR3, the DNA is TGTGCCAGCAGTTACGGGGACAGATTTTTAGATACGCAGTATTTT. Amino acids: CASSYGDRFLDTQYF. V and J are TRBV6-5 and TRBJ2-3, with 7 bases identical to TRBD1. Germline-derived CDR1 and CDR2 are MNHEY and SVGAGI. CDR3 size: 15 residues. J lost 5 bases, V lost 2 bases, and 7 bases had no gene match.

The chain links TRBV6-5 to TRBJ1-2, with 7 bases fitting TRBD1. The CDR3 has 14 residues. Germline CDR1 reads MNHEY; CDR2 reads SVGAGI. Losses at the gene ends were 7 bases for V and 3 bases for J; bases not matched to a gene: 8. CDR3 DNA sequence: TGTGCCAGCATTAGGGCCGGACAGGACTATGGCTACACCTTC. It yields the protein CASIRAGQDYGYTF.

The rearrangement uses TRBV5-4 and TRBJ1-6; D unclear. Germline V gene lookup returns CDR1 SGHNT and CDR2 YYREEE (reference sequence). Trimming removed 4 bases at V and 5 bases at J, with 16 bases between. The CDR3 length is 16 residues. For the CDR3, the DNA is TGTGCCAGCAGCAATGGACCCCGAGCCGATAATTCACCCCTCCACTTT. It translates to CASSNGPRADNSPLHF.

The V gene is TRBV11-3, the J gene TRBJ2-7, with D hard to call. The CDR3 sequence is 13 residues long. V was pared by 1 base and J by 6 bases, with 10 bases between. CDR1 and CDR2 (germline): SGHNT, YENEEA. CDR3 residues: CASSLGRWGEQYF. Written as DNA, the CDR3 is TGTGCCAGCAGCTTAGGTCGGTGGGGCGAGCAGTACTTC.

V gene TRBV5-1 combines with J gene TRBJ1-2; perhaps TRBD1 as D (5 bases). This CDR3 is 13 amino acids long. Germline lookup yields CDR1 SGHRS and CDR2 YFSETQ. Trimming took 0 bases from V and 7 from J, leaving 10 bases between them. This chain's CDR3 is CASSLVPGGGYTF. In nucleotides, the CDR3 is TGCGCCAGCAGCTTGGTTCCGGGGGGTGGCTACACCTTC.

The chain couples TRBV7-6 to TRBJ1-5; tentative D call: TRBD1 (5 bases). Germline CDR1 is SGHVS and CDR2 is FNYEAQ. V lost 2 bases to trimming and J lost 2 bases, with 13 bases between them. The CDR3 sequence is 16 residues long. The CDR3 loop reads CASSLFSGFGNQPQHF. CDR3 DNA: TGTGCCAGCAGCTTATTCTCAGGGTTCGGCAATCAGCCCCAGCATTTT.

The chain links TRBV5-1 to TRBJ2-3; D possibly corresponds to TRBD1 (6 bases). The V end lost 4 bases, the J end lost 3 bases, and 15 bases lay between the germline ends. The CDR3 loop spans 15 amino acids. CDR1 and CDR2 from the germline V gene are SGHRS and YFSETQ. This CDR3 is CASSGGHPGTDTQYF. The CDR3 nucleotides read TGCGCCAGCAGCGGGGGACACCCCGGGACAGATACGCAGTATTTT.

This sequence joins TRBV25-1 and TRBJ1-2; tentative D call: TRBD1 (5 bases). CDR3 length: 15 residues. The germline V and J ends were trimmed by 3 bases and 8 bases, with 19 bases remaining between them. Per the germline V gene, CDR1 is MGHDK and CDR2 is SYGVNS. The CDR3 region is CASSDEGLRFFGYTF. CDR3 DNA: TGTGCCAGCAGTGATGAGGGACTACGCTTTTTCGGCTACACCTTC.

This clone was seen only a few times. For the CDR3, the DNA is TGTGCCAGCATCCCAGCCCTAGGGAGGCCAGATACGCAGTATTTT. It translates to CASIPALGRPDTQYF. The chain is built from TRBV6-6 and TRBJ2-3; tentative D call: TRBD2 (6 bases). Germline CDR1 and CDR2: MNHNY and SVGAGI (reference sequence). V lost 7 bases and J lost 4, with 18 bases in between. The CDR3 covers 15 residues.

This clone was observed once. The chain has TRBV7-6 and TRBJ2-1, with TRBD2 matching over 11 bases. Germline V gene data show CDR1 as SGHVS and CDR2 as FNYEAQ. J was trimmed by 7 bases and V by 2 bases; bases with no gene match: 7. CDR3 length: 16 residues. The CDR3 region is CASSLLLAGGTNEQFF. CDR3 nucleotides: TGTGCCAGCAGCTTATTGCTAGCGGGGGGCACAAATGAGCAGTTCTTC.

The chain combines TRBV9 with TRBJ2-1; 10 nucleotides align to TRBD2. The CDR3 spans 15 residues. Per germline, CDR1 SGDLS and CDR2 YYNGEE. The J segment lost 9 bases and the V segment lost 4 bases, leaving 10 bases of the junction unmatched. CDR3 in amino acids: CASSLRTSGPSEQFF. Written as DNA, the CDR3 is TGTGCCAGCAGCCTCAGGACTAGCGGTCCTAGTGAGCAGTTCTTC.

As DNA, the CDR3 is TGTGCCAGCAGCAAAGGCGTAGCGGGCAACCGTCCAGATACGCAGTATTTT. The encoded protein is CASSKGVAGNRPDTQYF. The chain employs TRBV21-1 and TRBJ2-3; the tabulated D call, TRBD2, remains unverified against the DNA. TRBV21-1 represents a pseudogene. The CDR3 runs to 17 residues.

The chain links TRBV9 to TRBJ1-1; maybe TRBD1 (6 bases). This CDR3 is 15 amino acids long. V lost 6 bases, J lost 6 bases, and 21 bases lay in between. In germline, CDR1 is SGDLS, CDR2 YYNGEE. CDR3 bases: TGTGCCAGCACGCCTCAGAGGGGGGGGCTGGCTGAAGCTTTCTTT. As protein: CASTPQRGGLAEAFF.

The chain has TRBV30 and TRBJ1-2, with 10 bases that match TRBD1. CDR3 length: 16 residues. Germline CDR1 and CDR2: GTSNPN and SVGIG (reference sequence). The V and J ends lost 6 bases and 4 bases, in that order; junction bases with no gene match: 14. The DNA of the CDR3 is TGTGCCTGCCCATCGGGACAGGGGATGACTTTCTATGGCTACACCTTC. Its protein product is CACPSGQGMTFYGYTF.

This chain links TRBV27 with TRBJ2-1; 12 nucleotides match TRBD2. Germline assignment: CDR1 MNHEY and CDR2 SMNVEV (reference sequence). Trimming took 6 bases from V and 7 from J; bases not matched to a gene: 7. The CDR3 contains 15 residues. The CDR3 sequence is CASSPKLAGGNEQFF. The CDR3, as DNA: TGTGCCAGCAGCCCCAAACTAGCGGGGGGTAATGAGCAGTTCTTC.

The chain couples TRBV19 to TRBJ1-1; 9 bases line up with TRBD1. Germline V gene sequence: CDR1 LNHDA, CDR2 SQIVND (reference sequence). Trimming removed 6 bases from V and 9 bases from J; junction bases left unmatched: 11. The CDR3 has 14 residues. This chain's CDR3 is CASSGIQGAGQAFF. DNA of the CDR3: TGTGCCAGTAGCGGAATACAGGGGGCGGGTCAAGCTTTCTTT.

The J gene is TRBJ1-6, the V gene TRBV7-9, with TRBD1 identical over 7 bases. CDR1 SEHNR and CDR2 FQNEAQ come from the germline V gene (reference sequence). This CDR3 region has 14 residues. Trimming cost V 3 bases and J 7 bases; bases outside gene matches: 3. The CDR3 spells CASSLGQKNSPLHF. The DNA for the CDR3 is TGTGCCAGCAGCTTGGGACAGAAGAATTCACCCCTCCACTTT.

This chain uses TRBV30 with TRBJ1-2; a weak D match, TRBD1 (5 bases). The CDR3 has 13 amino acids. Trimming cost V 3 bases and J 0 bases, with 8 bases left between them. Germline V gives CDR1 GTSNPN, CDR2 SVGIG (reference sequence). The CDR3 loop reads CAWRGGANYGYTF. For the CDR3, the DNA is TGTGCCTGGAGGGGGGGAGCTAACTATGGCTACACCTTC. The full variable domain, completed using reference TRBV30 and TRBJ1-2, is SQTIHQWPATLVQPVGSPLSLECTVEGTSNPNLYWYRQAAGRGLQLLFYSVGIGQISSEVPQNLSASRPQDRQFILSSKKLLLSDSGFYLCAWRGGANYGYTFGSGTRLTVV.

The sample holds one count of this clone. The chain employs TRBV7-9 and TRBJ2-2; D gene uncertain. The germline V and J ends were trimmed by 3 bases and 1 base, with 3 bases remaining between them. The CDR3 runs 13 residues. Germline V CDR1 and CDR2: SEHNR, FQNEAQ (reference sequence). CDR3 protein: CASSFENTGELFF. CDR3 sequence (DNA): TGTGCCAGCAGCTTCGAGAACACCGGGGAGCTGTTTTTT.

A single count supports this clone. The chain carries TRBV15 and TRBJ2-7; D remains unclear. Per the germline V gene, CDR1 is LNHNV and CDR2 is YYDKDF (reference sequence). Trimming took 3 bases from V and 1 from J, leaving 13 bases between them. The CDR3 is made up of 15 amino acids. CDR3 in amino acids: CATSSSSSRSYEQYF. CDR3 bases: TGTGCCACCAGCAGCAGTAGCTCCCGATCCTACGAGCAGTACTTC.

The CDR3, as DNA: TGTGCCAGCAGTTTAGCAGGGCTCTCTGGAAACACCATATATTTT. Translation gives CASSLAGLSGNTIYF. The chain has TRBV27 and TRBJ1-3; D perhaps matches TRBD1 (5 bases). Germline-derived CDR1 and CDR2 are MNHEY and SMNVEV (reference sequence). The CDR3 is 15 amino acids. The V end was cut by 2 bases, the J end by 0 bases, with 8 bases between.

The V call is TRBV6-1, the J call TRBJ1-2; D might be TRBD1 (6 bases). The CDR3 consists of 17 residues. Germline V CDR1 and CDR2: MNHNS, SASEGT. Trimming cost V 4 bases and J 6 bases, with 24 bases left between them. The CDR3 bases are TGTGCCAGCAGTGCAGGCGGGGGCGTTTCTGTACGGGATGGCTACACCTTC. Protein: CASSAGGGVSVRDGYTF.

V usage is TRBV6-4 and J usage is TRBJ1-1; no firm D call. The germline V and J ends were trimmed by 3 bases and 1 base, with 9 bases remaining between them. The CDR3 sequence is 14 residues long. Per the germline V gene, CDR1 is MRHNA and CDR2 is SNTAGT. The CDR3, as DNA: TGTGCCAGCAGTGAGGGCATTGGGAACACTGAAGCTTTCTTT. Amino acid sequence: CASSEGIGNTEAFF.

This clone was detected once. This rearrangement joins TRBV6-1 to TRBJ1-6, with a possible D match to TRBD1 (6 bases). The length of the CDR3 is 16 residues. Germline values: CDR1 MNHNS, CDR2 SASEGT. Trimming shortened V by 0 bases and J by 9 bases, and 15 bases separated the two germline ends. This chain's CDR3 is CASSEALRQAGSPLHF. For the CDR3, the DNA is TGTGCCAGCAGTGAAGCGCTTCGACAGGCCGGTTCACCCCTCCACTTT.

V usage is TRBV19 and J usage is TRBJ2-1, with D tentatively TRBD2 (6 bases). From germline, CDR1 is LNHDA and CDR2 SQIVND (reference sequence). V dropped 11 bases and J dropped 0 bases, with 17 bases sitting between them. The CDR3 sequence is 15 residues long. DNA for the CDR3: TGTGCCTCAAGCGGGCTGTCGAGCTCCTACAATGAGCAGTTCTTC. This encodes CASSGLSSSYNEQFF.